Listed below are T cell receptor beta chains from one sample, sequenced in a study of OX40 agonist ivuxolimab in advanced cancers. Method: immunoSEQ multiplex PCR; TCRdb's copy keeps in-frame clones and lacks some. The repertoire holds some 62,000 clones, with 79% as singletons. The sample here was CD4+ or CD8+ T cells sorted from blood, taken in a trial of the OX40 agonist ivuxolimab. All receptors derive from an adult with an advanced solid tumor such as melanoma, head and neck, liver or kidney cancer. The CDR3 runs from the conserved cysteine through the conserved F or W. The order of the fields is clone size, D gene, J gene, V gene, CDR3 length, CDR3 DNA, CDR3 protein. A D gene is named only where the DNA matches it firmly. Clone size is shown for a subset of rows, as once, few, many or a class of expanded clone.

clone size: -; D gene: -; J gene: TRBJ2-7; V gene: TRBV13; CDR3 length: 15; CDR3 DNA: TGTGCCAGCAGCCTCCGGGTGGCGGGGGCTTACGAGCAGTACTTC; CDR3 protein: CASSLRVAGAYEQYF
clone size: -; D gene: -; J gene: TRBJ2-7; V gene: TRBV18; CDR3 length: 14; CDR3 DNA: TGTGCCAGCTCACCTGGTGCAGCCTCCTACGAGCAGTACTTC; CDR3 protein: CASSPGAASYEQYF
clone size: -; D gene: TRBD1; J gene: TRBJ2-7; V gene: TRBV7-2; CDR3 length: 19; CDR3 DNA: TGTGCCAGCAGCACCCCCAGGGAGGGACAGGGCCCTCGTACCCGGGAGCAGTACTTC; CDR3 protein: CASSTPREGQGPRTREQYF
clone size: -; D gene: TRBD1; J gene: TRBJ2-1; V gene: TRBV19; CDR3 length: 14; CDR3 DNA: TGTGCCAGTAGTTGGACAGGTGCCTACAATGAGCAGTTCTTC; CDR3 protein: CASSWTGAYNEQFF
clone size: once; D gene: -; J gene: TRBJ1-2; V gene: TRBV28; CDR3 length: 13; CDR3 DNA: TGTGCCAGCACCTTAGGAAGGACAGCCGGCTACACCTTC; CDR3 protein: CASTLGRTAGYTF
clone size: -; D gene: TRBD1; J gene: TRBJ1-1; V gene: TRBV18; CDR3 length: 13; CDR3 DNA: TGTGCCAGCTCACGACAGGGGAACACTGAAGCTTTCTTT; CDR3 protein: CASSRQGNTEAFF
clone size: -; D gene: TRBD1; J gene: TRBJ2-4; V gene: TRBV7-2; CDR3 length: 14; CDR3 DNA: TGTGCCAGCAGCTTAACCAGGACAGGGAACATTCAGTACTTC; CDR3 protein: CASSLTRTGNIQYF
clone size: few; D gene: -; J gene: TRBJ1-5; V gene: TRBV7-2; CDR3 length: 13; CDR3 DNA: TGTGCCAGCAGCTTAGAGGGGTATCAGCCCCAGCATTTT; CDR3 protein: CASSLEGYQPQHF
clone size: -; D gene: TRBD1; J gene: TRBJ2-3; V gene: TRBV7-2; CDR3 length: 17; CDR3 DNA: TGTGCCAGCAGCTTACAGTCAGGGGGCGTAGGCGCAGATACGCAGTATTTT; CDR3 protein: CASSLQSGGVGADTQYF
clone size: -; D gene: TRBD2; J gene: TRBJ2-1; V gene: TRBV19; CDR3 length: 15; CDR3 DNA: TGTGCCAGTAGTATTCCGGGACTAGGGTACAATGAGCAGTTCTTC; CDR3 protein: CASSIPGLGYNEQFF
clone size: -; D gene: -; J gene: TRBJ2-3; V gene: TRBV5-4; CDR3 length: 11; CDR3 DNA: TGTGCCAGCAGCGCGACAGATACGCAGTATTTT; CDR3 protein: CASSATDTQYF
clone size: -; D gene: -; J gene: TRBJ1-2; V gene: TRBV30; CDR3 length: 13; CDR3 DNA: TGTGCCTGGAGTCCCAGGAGCAACTATGGCTACACCTTC; CDR3 protein: CAWSPRSNYGYTF
clone size: -; D gene: -; J gene: TRBJ1-5; V gene: TRBV6-1; CDR3 length: 14; CDR3 DNA: TGTGCCAGCAGTGAGCCTTATAGCAATCAGCCCCAGCATTTT; CDR3 protein: CASSEPYSNQPQHF
clone size: -; D gene: -; J gene: TRBJ2-2; V gene: TRBV5-5; CDR3 length: 15; CDR3 DNA: TGTGCCAGCAGCTTGGAAGCGCCGAACACCGGGGAGCTGTTTTTT; CDR3 protein: CASSLEAPNTGELFF
clone size: -; D gene: -; J gene: TRBJ1-1; V gene: TRBV25-1; CDR3 length: 10; CDR3 DNA: TGTGCCAGCAGCGGGTCTAAAGCTTTCTTT; CDR3 protein: CASSGSKAFF
clone size: -; D gene: -; J gene: TRBJ1-1; V gene: TRBV6-6; CDR3 length: 12; CDR3 DNA: TGTGCCAGCAGTTGGGGCCGCACTGAAGCTTTCTTT; CDR3 protein: CASSWGRTEAFF
clone size: -; D gene: -; J gene: TRBJ1-6; V gene: TRBV7-2; CDR3 length: 15; CDR3 DNA: TGTGCCAGCAGCCCTACGACACCCTATAATTCACCCCTCCACTTT; CDR3 protein: CASSPTTPYNSPLHF
clone size: once; D gene: TRBD1; J gene: TRBJ2-5; V gene: TRBV6-5; CDR3 length: 13; CDR3 DNA: TGTGCCAGCAGTGTACCAGGGGGAGAGACCCAGTACTTC; CDR3 protein: CASSVPGGETQYF
clone size: -; D gene: -; J gene: TRBJ2-2; V gene: TRBV10-3; CDR3 length: 15; CDR3 DNA: TGTGCCATCAGCACTCCCGTGGCCAACACCGGGGAGCTGTTTTTT; CDR3 protein: CAISTPVANTGELFF
clone size: -; D gene: TRBD2; J gene: TRBJ2-7; V gene: TRBV5-4; CDR3 length: 15; CDR3 DNA: TGTGCCAGCAGCCTGGGATCTAGCGGCCTCCTCGAGCAGTACTTC; CDR3 protein: CASSLGSSGLLEQYF
clone size: -; D gene: -; J gene: TRBJ2-7; V gene: TRBV7-7; CDR3 length: 14; CDR3 DNA: TGTGCCAGCAGCTTAGGTAGCGGTAGCTACGAGCAGTACTTC; CDR3 protein: CASSLGSGSYEQYF
clone size: once; D gene: TRBD2; J gene: TRBJ2-1; V gene: TRBV29-1; CDR3 length: 12; CDR3 DNA: TGCAGCGCCGCCTCGGGAGGGAGTGAGCAGTTCTTC; CDR3 protein: CSAASGGSEQFF
clone size: -; D gene: TRBD1; J gene: TRBJ2-7; V gene: TRBV10-3; CDR3 length: 15; CDR3 DNA: TGTGCCATCAGTGACCCCCCGGGACAGGTCTACGAGCAGTACTTC; CDR3 protein: CAISDPPGQVYEQYF
clone size: -; D gene: TRBD2; J gene: TRBJ2-1; V gene: TRBV7-3; CDR3 length: 17; CDR3 DNA: TGTGCCAGCAGCTTGAATGGCCCGACTAGCGGGTACAATGAGCAGTTCTTC; CDR3 protein: CASSLNGPTSGYNEQFF
clone size: -; D gene: -; J gene: TRBJ2-5; V gene: TRBV9; CDR3 length: 13; CDR3 DNA: TGTGCCAGCAGCGTCCGGGGCGTGGAGACCCAGTACTTC; CDR3 protein: CASSVRGVETQYF
clone size: -; D gene: -; J gene: TRBJ1-1; V gene: TRBV2; CDR3 length: 14; CDR3 DNA: TGTGCCAGCAGTGCATCCAGGCTGAACACTGAAGCTTTCTTT; CDR3 protein: CASSASRLNTEAFF
clone size: -; D gene: TRBD1; J gene: TRBJ1-2; V gene: TRBV30; CDR3 length: 13; CDR3 DNA: TGTGCCTGGAGTGTACAGGGGGGGAATGGCTACACCTTC; CDR3 protein: CAWSVQGGNGYTF